Listed here are 3 T cell receptor beta chains from one sample, sequenced in a study of blood T cell repertoires in COVID-19. The table came from immunoSEQ multiplex PCR; TCRdb's copy has only in-frame clones and leaves some out. The table shows around 300,000 clones, with 65% to 90% occurring only once. Sequencing was done on a sample of peripheral blood. Every receptor here comes from a human donor in a cohort sampled during active COVID-19.

The V call is TRBV5-4, the J call TRBJ1-1, with 7 nucleotides matching TRBD1. The germline gives CDR1 SGHNT, CDR2 YYREEE (reference sequence). The trim removed 2 bases at V and 6 bases at J, leaving 7 bases unmatched. The CDR3 extends over 14 amino acids. CDR3 in amino acids: CASSFDLDRAEAFF. The CDR3, as DNA: TGTGCCAGCAGCTTTGACCTAGACAGGGCTGAAGCTTTCTTT.

The V gene is TRBV9, the J gene TRBJ2-7; possibly TRBD2 for D (7 bases). The CDR3 covers 15 residues. Trimming shortened V by 4 bases and J by 2 bases, and 16 bases separated the two germline ends. Germline V gives CDR1 SGDLS, CDR2 YYNGEE. CDR3 coding DNA: TGTGCCAGCAGCCTAGGGGGGAGCGGGGCCTACGAGCAGTACTTC. Its translation: CASSLGGSGAYEQYF.

The chain couples TRBV2 to TRBJ2-7; D unclear. Between the trimmed V and J ends, which lost 6 bases and 0 bases, there was a span of 15 bases. From germline, CDR1 is SNHLY and CDR2 FYNNEI. The length of the CDR3 is 15 residues. CDR3 sequence (DNA): TGTGCCAGCAGAGGCGCAACGACGGGCTCCTACGAGCAGTACTTC. Its translation is CASRGATTGSYEQYF.